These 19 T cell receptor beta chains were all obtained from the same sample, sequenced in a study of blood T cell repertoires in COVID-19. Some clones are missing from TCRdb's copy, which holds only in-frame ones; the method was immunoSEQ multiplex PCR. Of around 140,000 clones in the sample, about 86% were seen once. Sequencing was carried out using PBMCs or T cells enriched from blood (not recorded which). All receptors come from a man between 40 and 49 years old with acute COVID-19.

The chain's CDR3 is CASSRTGGETQYF. The CDR3 nucleotides read TGTGCCAGCAGTCGGACAGGGGGAGAGACCCAGTACTTC. V and J are TRBV12-3 or TRBV12-4 and TRBJ2-5; 10 nucleotides line up with TRBD1. Losses at the gene ends were 5 bases for V and 4 bases for J; bases not matched to a gene: 1. The CDR3 has 13 amino acids.

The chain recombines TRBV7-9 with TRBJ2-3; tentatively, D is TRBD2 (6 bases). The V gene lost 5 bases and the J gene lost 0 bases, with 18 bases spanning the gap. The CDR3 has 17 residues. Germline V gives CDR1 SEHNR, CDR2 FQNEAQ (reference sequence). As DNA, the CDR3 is TGTGCCAGCAGCCCCGTAGGTGGGGGGACTAGCACAGATACGCAGTATTTT. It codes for CASSPVGGGTSTDTQYF. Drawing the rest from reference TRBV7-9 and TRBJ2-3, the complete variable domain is DTGVSQNPRHKITKRGQNVTFRCDPISEHNRLYWYRQTLGQGPEFLTYFQNEAQLEKSRLLSDRFSAERPKGSFSTLEIQRTEQGDSAMYLCASSPVGGGTSTDTQYFGPGTRLTVL.

The CDR3 DNA sequence: TGTGCCAGCACCTCTCTAGTGAACACCGGGGAGCTGTTTTTT. It codes for CASTSLVNTGELFF. The chain links TRBV3-1 (or the pseudogene TRBV3-2) to TRBJ2-2; D unresolved. The CDR3 totals 14 residues. Germline assignment: CDR1 LGHDT and CDR2 YNNKEL (reference sequence). V was pared by 7 bases and J by 1 base, with 10 bases between.

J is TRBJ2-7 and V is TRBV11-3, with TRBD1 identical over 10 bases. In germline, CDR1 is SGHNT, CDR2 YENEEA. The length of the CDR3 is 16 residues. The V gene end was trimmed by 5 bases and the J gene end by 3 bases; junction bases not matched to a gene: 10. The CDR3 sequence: CASSLGTGTGDYEQYF. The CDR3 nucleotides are TGTGCCAGCAGCCTGGGCACCGGGACAGGGGACTACGAGCAGTACTTC.

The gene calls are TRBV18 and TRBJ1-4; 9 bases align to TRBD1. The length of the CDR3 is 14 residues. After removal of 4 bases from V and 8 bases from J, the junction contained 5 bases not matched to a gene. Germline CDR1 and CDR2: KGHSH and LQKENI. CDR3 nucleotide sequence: TGTGCCAGCTCACTGGGACAGGGACTGGAAAAACTGTTTTTT. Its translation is CASSLGQGLEKLFF.

Here the CDR3 reads CASSRREGNYGYTF. Here the CDR3 DNA reads TGTGCCAGCAGCCGCAGGGAGGGTAACTATGGCTACACCTTC. The V call is TRBV3-1 (or the pseudogene TRBV3-2), the J call TRBJ1-2, with a tentative D call TRBD1 (5 bases). CDR3 size: 14 residues. Germline V gene sequence: CDR1 LGHDT, CDR2 YNNKEL (reference sequence). The V end lost 4 bases, the J end lost 1 base, and 10 bases lay between the germline ends.

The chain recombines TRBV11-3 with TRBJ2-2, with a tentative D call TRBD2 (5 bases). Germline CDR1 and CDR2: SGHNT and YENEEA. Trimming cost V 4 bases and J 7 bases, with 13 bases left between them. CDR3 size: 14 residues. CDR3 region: CASSSGVTGGELFF. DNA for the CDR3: TGTGCCAGCAGCTCCGGGGTTACGGGCGGGGAGCTGTTTTTT.

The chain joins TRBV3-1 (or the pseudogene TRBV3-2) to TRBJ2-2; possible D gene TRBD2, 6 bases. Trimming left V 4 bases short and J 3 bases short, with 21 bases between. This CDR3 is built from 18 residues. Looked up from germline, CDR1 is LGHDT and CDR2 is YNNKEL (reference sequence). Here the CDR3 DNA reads TGTGCCAGCAGCCCCTCAGGAGGGCTACTCTATCACACCGGGGAGCTGTTTTTT. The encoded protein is CASSPSGGLLYHTGELFF.

CDR3: CASSESSGGLDTQYF. DNA of the CDR3: TGCGCCAGCAGTGAGTCTAGCGGGGGGTTAGATACGCAGTATTTT. The rearrangement joins TRBV10-1 to TRBJ2-3; TRBD2 matches 10 bases. J gave up 5 bases and V 0 bases, and 2 bases lay outside the gene matches. Per germline, CDR1 WNHNN and CDR2 SYGVQD (reference sequence). This CDR3 spans 15 amino acids.

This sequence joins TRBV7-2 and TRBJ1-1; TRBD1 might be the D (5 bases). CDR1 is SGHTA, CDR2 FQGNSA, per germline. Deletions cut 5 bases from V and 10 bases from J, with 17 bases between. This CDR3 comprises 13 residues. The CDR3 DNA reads TGTGCCAGCAGCCCCCGGGACTTGGTCGGAGCTTTCTTT. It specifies CASSPRDLVGAFF.

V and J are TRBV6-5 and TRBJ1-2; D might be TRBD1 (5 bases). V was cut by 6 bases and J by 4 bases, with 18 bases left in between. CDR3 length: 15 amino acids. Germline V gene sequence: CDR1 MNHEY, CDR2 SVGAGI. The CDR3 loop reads CASSALLPGGYGYTF. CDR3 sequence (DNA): TGTGCCAGCAGCGCCCTCCTCCCCGGGGGCTATGGCTACACCTTC.

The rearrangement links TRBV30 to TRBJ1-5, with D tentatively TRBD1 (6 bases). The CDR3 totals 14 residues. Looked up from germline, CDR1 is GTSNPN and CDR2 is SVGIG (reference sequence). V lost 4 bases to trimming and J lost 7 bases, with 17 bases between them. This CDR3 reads CAWTAQGLGQPQHF. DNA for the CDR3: TGTGCCTGGACCGCGCAGGGGCTGGGGCAGCCCCAGCATTTT.

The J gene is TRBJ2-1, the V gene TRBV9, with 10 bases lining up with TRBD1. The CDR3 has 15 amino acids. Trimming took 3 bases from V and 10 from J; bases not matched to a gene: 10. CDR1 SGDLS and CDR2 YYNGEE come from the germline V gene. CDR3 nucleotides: TGTGCCAGCAGCGCCGCCGGACAGGGGGAATTAGAGCAGTTCTTC. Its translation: CASSAAGQGELEQFF. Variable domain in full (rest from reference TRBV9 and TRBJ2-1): DSGVTQTPKHLITATGQRVTLRCSPRSGDLSVYWYQQSLDQGLQFLIQYYNGEERAKGNILERFSAQQFPDLHSELNLSSLELGDSALYFCASSAAGQGELEQFFGPGTRLTVL.

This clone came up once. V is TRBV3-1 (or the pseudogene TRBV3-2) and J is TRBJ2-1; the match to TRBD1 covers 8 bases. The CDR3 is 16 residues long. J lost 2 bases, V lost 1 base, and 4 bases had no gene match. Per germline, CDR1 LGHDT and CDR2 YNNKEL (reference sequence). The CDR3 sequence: CASSQGGQAPYNEQFF. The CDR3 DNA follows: TGTGCCAGCAGCCAAGGGGGACAGGCTCCCTACAATGAGCAGTTCTTC.

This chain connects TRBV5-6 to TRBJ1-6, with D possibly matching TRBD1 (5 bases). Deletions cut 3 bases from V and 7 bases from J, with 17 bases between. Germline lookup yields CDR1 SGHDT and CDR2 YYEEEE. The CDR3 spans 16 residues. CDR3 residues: CASSYWGGTQNSPLHF. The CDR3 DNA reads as TGTGCCAGCAGCTACTGGGGGGGTACTCAGAATTCACCCCTCCACTTT.

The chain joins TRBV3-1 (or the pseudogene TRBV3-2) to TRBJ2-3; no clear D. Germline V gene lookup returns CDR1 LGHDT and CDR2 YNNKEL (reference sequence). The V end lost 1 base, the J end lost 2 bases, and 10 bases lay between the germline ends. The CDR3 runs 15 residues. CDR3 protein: CASSQGPGSTDTQYF. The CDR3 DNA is TGTGCCAGCAGCCAAGGGCCCGGGTCCACAGATACGCAGTATTTT.

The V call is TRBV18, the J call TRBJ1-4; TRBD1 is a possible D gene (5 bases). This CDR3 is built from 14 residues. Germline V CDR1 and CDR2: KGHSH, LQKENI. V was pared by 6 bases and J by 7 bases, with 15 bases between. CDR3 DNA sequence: TGTGCCAGCTCTACAGGCTTAGCGGGTGAAAAACTGTTTTTT. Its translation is CASSTGLAGEKLFF.

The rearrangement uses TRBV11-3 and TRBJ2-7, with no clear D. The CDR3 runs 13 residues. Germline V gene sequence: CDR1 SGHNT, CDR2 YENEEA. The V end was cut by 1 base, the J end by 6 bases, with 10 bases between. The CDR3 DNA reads TGTGCCAGCAGCTTAGGTGGGCTCGGCGAGCAGTACTTC. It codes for CASSLGGLGEQYF.

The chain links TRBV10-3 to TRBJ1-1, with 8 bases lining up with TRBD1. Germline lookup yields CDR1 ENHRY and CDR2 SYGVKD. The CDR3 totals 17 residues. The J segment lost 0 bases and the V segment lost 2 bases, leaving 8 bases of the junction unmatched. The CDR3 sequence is CAISEGRTGIMNTEAFF. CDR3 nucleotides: TGTGCCATCAGTGAGGGTCGGACAGGGATTATGAACACTGAAGCTTTCTTT.